This T cell receptor beta chain stems from a study of blood T cell repertoires in COVID-19. Study-wide background: Sites across the United States, Italy and Spain contributed samples from acute and convalescent COVID-19.

Germline V gene data show CDR1 as SGHDN and CDR2 as FVKESK. The CDR3 is 14 amino acids. V was cut by 5 bases and J by 8 bases, with 15 bases left in between. The data were produced by immunoSEQ multiplex PCR, yet TCRdb's version contains in-frame clones alone and is incomplete. Among roughly 150,000 clones listed, approximately 88% were seen once. Up to 2 weeks before entering the study, exposed participants had met a COVID-19 case. The TCR sequence derives from a man between 65 and 85 years old who had been exposed to COVID-19. V gene TRBV14 combines with J gene TRBJ2-2; the D gene is possibly TRBD1 (6 bases). Sequencing was performed on PBMCs or T cells enriched from blood (not recorded which). CDR3 residues: CASSFQGPPGELFF. CDR3 DNA: TGTGCCAGCAGCTTCCAGGGGCCCCCGGGGGAGCTGTTTTTT. The full variable domain, its missing parts supplied by reference TRBV14 and TRBJ2-2, is EAGVTQFPSHSVIEKGQTVTLRCDPISGHDNLYWYRRVMGKEIKFLLHFVKESKQDESGMPNNRFLAERTGGTYSTLKVQPAELEDSGVYFCASSFQGPPGELFFGEGSRLTVL.